Shown below are 24 T cell receptor beta chains from a single sample sequenced in a study of cytomegalovirus exposure and HLA in healthy donors. PCR involved 60 Vbeta and 13 Jbeta primers. Clones were read by immunoSEQ multiplex PCR, and TCRdb kept only the in-frame ones, dropping some. This table holds 81,000 or so clones, more than 70% found once. Sequences were obtained from PBMCs. The receptors shown here come from a man in his sixties in good health and CMV-seronegative.

Turning to this clone: An end of the junction differs from the germline gene, which may be a read error. The chain employs TRBV7-7 and TRBJ2-3; 12 bases agree with TRBD2. Looked up from germline, CDR1 is SSHAT and CDR2 is FNYEAQ (reference sequence). The CDR3 extends over 16 amino acids. For the CDR3, the DNA is TGTGCTAGCAGCCCTGGACTAGCGGGGACCACAGATACGCAGTATTTT. Protein: CASSPGLAGTTDTQYF.

The rearrangement joins TRBV30 to TRBJ1-5; 7 bases are a match to TRBD1. With 5 bases clipped from V and 9 bases from J, the junction kept 10 bases outside the gene matches. This CDR3 region has 13 residues. CDR1 GTSNPN and CDR2 SVGIG come from the germline V gene (reference sequence). The CDR3 DNA is TGTGCCTGGGCCGACAGGGCAGGCCCGCCCCAGCATTTT. Translation gives CAWADRAGPPQHF. Drawing the rest from reference TRBV30 and TRBJ1-5, the complete variable domain is SQTIHQWPATLVQPVGSPLSLECTVEGTSNPNLYWYRQAAGRGLQLLFYSVGIGQISSEVPQNLSASRPQDRQFILSSKKLLLSDSGFYLCAWADRAGPPQHFGDGTRLSIL.

The chain couples TRBV4-2 to TRBJ2-3, with a weak D call TRBD2 (6 bases). The length of the CDR3 is 17 residues. Trimming took off 0 bases at V and 2 bases at J, with 15 bases between the two ends. Germline CDR1 LGHNA, CDR2 YNFKEQ. Here the CDR3 DNA reads TGTGCCAGCAGCCAAGAAGAGCTTAGCGGACACACAGATACGCAGTATTTT. It specifies CASSQEELSGHTDTQYF.

For the CDR3, the DNA is TGTGCCAGCACCCCCCCGCCACTAGTCGGGGGCGGGGAGCTGTTTTTT. Translating gives CASTPPPLVGGGELFF. V and J are TRBV5-6 and TRBJ2-2, with D possibly matching TRBD2 (6 bases). This CDR3 is built from 16 residues. Trimming took off 6 bases at V and 7 bases at J, with 22 bases between the two ends. The germline CDR1 and CDR2 sequences are SGHDT and YYEEEE. The full variable domain, in which reference TRBV5-6 and TRBJ2-2 provide the parts outside the CDR3, is DAGVTQSPTHLIKTRGQQVTLRCSPKSGHDTVSWYQQALGQGPQFIFQYYEEEERQRGNFPDRFSGHQFPNYSSELNVNALLLGDSALYLCASTPPPLVGGGELFFGEGSRLTVL.

J is TRBJ2-1 and V is TRBV19; D might be TRBD2 (7 bases). CDR1 and CDR2 from the germline V gene are LNHDA and SQIVND (reference sequence). The V end lost 1 base, the J end lost 6 bases, and 19 bases lay between the germline ends. This CDR3 contains 17 residues. CDR3 DNA: TGTGCCAGTAGTATAGTCTTGGGGGGGCGTGGGGGCAATGAGCAGTTCTTC. Its protein product is CASSIVLGGRGGNEQFF.

As to this clone: The same CDR3 is also encoded by other DNA sequences in this sample. This rearrangement joins TRBV7-9 to TRBJ1-1; D call uncertain. CDR3 length: 13 residues. Trimming stripped 3 bases from V and 1 base from J, with 6 bases between. Germline V gene sequence: CDR1 SEHNR, CDR2 FQNEAQ (reference sequence). This CDR3 reads CASSLSGNTEAFF. The CDR3 region has the DNA TGTGCCAGCAGCTTGAGCGGGAACACTGAAGCTTTCTTT. Based on the CDR3 plus reference TRBV7-9 and TRBJ1-1, the full variable domain is DTGVSQNPRHKITKRGQNVTFRCDPISEHNRLYWYRQTLGQGPEFLTYFQNEAQLEKSRLLSDRFSAERPKGSFSTLEIQRTEQGDSAMYLCASSLSGNTEAFFGQGTRLTVV.

The rearrangement joins TRBV9 to TRBJ1-4; D not resolved. This CDR3 has 13 residues. Trimming stripped 6 bases from V and 2 bases from J, with 8 bases between. Germline CDR1 SGDLS, CDR2 YYNGEE. In nucleotides, the CDR3 is TGTGCCAGCAATGTCGGGACTAATGAAAAACTGTTTTTT. Translation gives CASNVGTNEKLFF.

This rearrangement joins TRBV30 to TRBJ1-2; no reliable D call. This CDR3 contains 13 residues. The germline V and J ends were trimmed by 5 bases and 6 bases, with 16 bases remaining between them. CDR1 GTSNPN and CDR2 SVGIG come from the germline V gene (reference sequence). The CDR3 sequence: CAWGSSLGDGYTF. CDR3 DNA: TGTGCCTGGGGGAGTTCCCTGGGTGATGGCTACACCTTC.

The chain has TRBV21-1 and TRBJ1-2; the tabulated D call, TRBD1, remains unverified against the DNA. TRBV21-1 constitutes a pseudogene. The CDR3 length is 17 residues. The CDR3 DNA reads TGTGCCAGCAGCAAAGTGGGGGACAGGGGGCGCGACTATGGCTACACCTTC. It yields the protein CASSKVGDRGRDYGYTF.

The V gene is TRBV7-9, the J gene TRBJ1-1, with 7 bases that match TRBD1. The CDR3 is made up of 13 amino acids. Germline V gene sequence: CDR1 SEHNR, CDR2 FQNEAQ (reference sequence). V lost 5 bases and J lost 3; bases outside the gene matches: 3. The CDR3 spells CASSPGQYTEAFF. As DNA, the CDR3 is TGTGCCAGCAGCCCGGGACAGTACACTGAAGCTTTCTTT.

The chain has TRBV18 and TRBJ1-1; 8 nucleotides align to TRBD1. The CDR3 sequence is 17 residues long. Trimming at V came to 3 bases and at J to 5 bases, leaving 14 bases not matched to a gene. The V gene's germline CDR1 is KGHSH and CDR2 LQKENI. CDR3 loop: CASSPPGRGLVGTEAFF. CDR3 in DNA: TGTGCCAGCTCACCCCCTGGCAGGGGGCTAGTGGGGACTGAAGCTTTCTTT.

The chain uses TRBV27 and TRBJ1-3; tentatively, D is TRBD1 (5 bases). Between the trimmed V and J ends, which lost 6 bases and 0 bases, there was a span of 18 bases. Germline V gene lookup returns CDR1 MNHEY and CDR2 SMNVEV (reference sequence). CDR3 length equals 17 residues. Written as DNA, the CDR3 is TGTGCCAGCAGGGGGGGGAGTGGGGGACTCTCTGGAAACACCATATATTTT. This translates into CASRGGSGGLSGNTIYF.

The rearrangement joins TRBV15 to TRBJ2-5, with 9 bases aligning to TRBD1. Losses at the gene ends were 5 bases for V and 5 bases for J; bases not matched to a gene: 9. Germline V lookup: CDR1 LNHNV, CDR2 YYDKDF (reference sequence). The CDR3 extends over 15 amino acids. The CDR3 sequence is CATSLGTGTPETQYF. The CDR3 nucleotides read TGTGCCACCAGCTTGGGGACAGGGACCCCCGAGACCCAGTACTTC.

This chain links TRBV2 with TRBJ2-7, with D maybe TRBD1 (5 bases). V was clipped by 6 bases and J by 0 bases, with 12 bases between them. CDR3 length equals 14 residues. Germline V gene data show CDR1 as SNHLY and CDR2 as FYNNEI. DNA for the CDR3: TGTGCCAGCAGAATGGACAAATACTCCTACGAGCAGTACTTC. Residues: CASRMDKYSYEQYF.

The CDR3 nucleotides are TGCGCCAGCAGGACAGGGGGCGGCTACAATGAGCAGTTCTTC. Protein: CASRTGGGYNEQFF. The chain employs TRBV5-1 and TRBJ2-1; 10 bases match TRBD1. Germline V gene sequence: CDR1 SGHRS, CDR2 YFSETQ. This CDR3 region has 14 residues. Trimming at V came to 5 bases and at J to 3 bases, leaving 2 bases not matched to a gene. Drawing the rest from reference TRBV5-1 and TRBJ2-1, the complete variable domain is KAGVTQTPRYLIKTRGQQVTLSCSPISGHRSVSWYQQTPGQGLQFLFEYFSETQRNKGNFPGRFSGRQFSNSRSEMNVSTLELGDSALYLCASRTGGGYNEQFFGPGTRLTVL.

This chain joins TRBV7-3 and TRBJ2-7, with a weak D call TRBD1 (5 bases). Germline CDR1 reads SGHTA; CDR2 reads FQGTGA. Trimming cost V 5 bases and J 6 bases, with 14 bases left between them. CDR3 length: 13 residues. The DNA of the CDR3 is TGTGCCAGCAGCGCCACCGACAGCTCCGAGCAGTACTTC. It encodes CASSATDSSEQYF.

This chain links TRBV27 with TRBJ2-3, with TRBD2 matching 7 bases. From germline, CDR1 is MNHEY and CDR2 SMNVEV (reference sequence). The CDR3 is made up of 17 amino acids. V was pared by 4 bases and J by 8 bases, with 18 bases of the junction left unmatched. Written as DNA, the CDR3 is TGTGCCAGCAGTTCCCTCCTAGAGGGACTCCCGGGGGGTACGCAGTATTTT. Protein product: CASSSLLEGLPGGTQYF.

The V gene is TRBV5-6, the J gene TRBJ2-5, with no clear D. Trimming took off 4 bases at V and 5 bases at J, with 12 bases between the two ends. This CDR3 is built from 13 residues. CDR1 and CDR2 (germline): SGHDT, YYEEEE. Here the CDR3 reads CASSPAPGETQYF. The CDR3 region has the DNA TGTGCCAGCAGCCCTGCTCCAGGCGAGACCCAGTACTTC. Filled out from reference TRBV5-6 and TRBJ2-5, the complete variable domain reads DAGVTQSPTHLIKTRGQQVTLRCSPKSGHDTVSWYQQALGQGPQFIFQYYEEEERQRGNFPDRFSGHQFPNYSSELNVNALLLGDSALYLCASSPAPGETQYFGPGTRLLVL.

The sample holds a few counts of this clone. The chain employs TRBV4-1 and TRBJ1-5; D remains unclear. The CDR3 is 16 residues long. V dropped 0 bases and J dropped 3 bases, with 12 bases sitting between them. Germline loops: CDR1 MGHRA, CDR2 YSYEKL. The CDR3 spells CASSQELGGPNQPQHF. For the CDR3, the DNA is TGCGCCAGCAGCCAAGAATTAGGAGGGCCCAATCAGCCCCAGCATTTT.

The V and J genes are TRBV30 and TRBJ1-1; 8 bases fit TRBD1. Germline CDR1 GTSNPN, CDR2 SVGIG (reference sequence). V shed 3 bases, J shed 1 base, and the junction held 7 bases outside the gene matches. The CDR3 runs 15 residues. This CDR3 is CAWSAGDRWNTEAFF. CDR3 bases: TGTGCCTGGAGCGCGGGGGACAGGTGGAACACTGAAGCTTTCTTT. Complete variable domain (other parts from reference TRBV30 and TRBJ1-1): SQTIHQWPATLVQPVGSPLSLECTVEGTSNPNLYWYRQAAGRGLQLLFYSVGIGQISSEVPQNLSASRPQDRQFILSSKKLLLSDSGFYLCAWSAGDRWNTEAFFGQGTRLTVV.

This chain uses TRBV6-5 with TRBJ1-1; D gene unclear. Germline V CDR1 and CDR2: MNHEY, SVGAGI. CDR3 length equals 14 residues. The V end lost 6 bases, the J end lost 0 bases, and 11 bases lay between the germline ends. CDR3 sequence: CASRPRGLNTEAFF. The CDR3 region has the DNA TGTGCCAGCAGACCACGAGGTTTGAACACTGAAGCTTTCTTT.

Written as DNA, the CDR3 is TGTGCCAGCAGCCCGGGGACTAGCGGGGGGTACACAGATACGCAGTATTTT. Amino acid sequence: CASSPGTSGGYTDTQYF. This sequence joins TRBV11-1 and TRBJ2-3; the match to TRBD2 covers 15 bases. Germline V gives CDR1 SGHAT, CDR2 FQDESV (reference sequence). The CDR3 extends over 17 amino acids. With 5 bases clipped from V and 2 bases from J, the junction kept 5 bases outside the gene matches.

The chain has TRBV27 and TRBJ1-5; tentatively, D is TRBD1 (6 bases). The CDR3 is 16 amino acids. The germline gives CDR1 MNHEY, CDR2 SMNVEV (reference sequence). Trimming pared 4 bases from V and 4 bases from J, leaving 17 bases between. CDR3 sequence: CASSSRLGTLNQPQHF. CDR3 in DNA: TGTGCCAGCAGTTCGAGATTAGGGACACTGAATCAGCCCCAGCATTTT.

This sequence joins TRBV30 and TRBJ2-3; perhaps TRBD1 as D (6 bases). V was clipped by 0 bases and J by 6 bases, with 16 bases between them. The CDR3 runs 15 residues. The germline V gene encodes CDR1 GTSNPN and CDR2 SVGIG (reference sequence). The CDR3 sequence: CAWSVLQGRGDTQYF. The CDR3 coding sequence is TGTGCCTGGAGTGTACTACAGGGCAGGGGTGATACGCAGTATTTT.